These 23 T cell receptor beta chains share one sample of origin, sequenced in a study of T cell responses to AZD1222 COVID-19 vaccine. Measured with immunoSEQ multiplex PCR; TCRdb has only the in-frame clones, and not every one. The table has approximately 160,000 clones, 85% to 95% seen once. The specimen comprised peripheral blood, sampled on day 0 of AZD1222 vaccination. The receptors originated from an adult in good health.

This chain uses TRBV24-1 with TRBJ1-1; no firm D call. The CDR3 is 15 residues long. V was pared by 2 bases and J by 1 base, with 10 bases between. The V gene's germline CDR1 is KGHDR and CDR2 SFDVKD. CDR3 nucleotide sequence: TGTGCCACCAGTGATTCGTATCGGCGGAACACTGAAGCTTTCTTT. Translated, it gives CATSDSYRRNTEAFF.

This chain links TRBV5-1 with TRBJ1-2, with D maybe TRBD1 (6 bases). The CDR3 has 12 residues. Trimming removed 4 bases from V and 7 bases from J, with 11 bases in between. CDR1 and CDR2 from the germline V gene are SGHRS and YFSETQ. The CDR3 loop reads CASSNYRVGYTF. In DNA, the CDR3 is TGCGCCAGCAGCAACTACAGGGTTGGCTACACCTTC.

In its sample, this clone was seen once. The rearrangement uses TRBV19 and TRBJ2-5; TRBD1 agrees at 7 bases. The germline V gene encodes CDR1 LNHDA and CDR2 SQIVND (reference sequence). The CDR3 is 16 residues long. The J segment lost 3 bases and the V segment lost 3 bases, leaving 10 bases of the junction unmatched. In nucleotides, the CDR3 is TGTGCCAGTAGTATTGGCACAGGGGCCGGGGAAGAGACCCAGTACTTC. Amino acid sequence: CASSIGTGAGEETQYF. Full variable domain (missing parts from reference TRBV19 and TRBJ2-5): DGGITQSPKYLFRKEGQNVTLSCEQNLNHDAMYWYRQDPGQGLRLIYYSQIVNDFQKGDIAEGYSVSREKKESFPLTVTSAQKNPTAFYLCASSIGTGAGEETQYFGPGTRLLVL.

The rearrangement joins TRBV28 to TRBJ1-4; the D is unclear. Germline V lookup: CDR1 MDHEN, CDR2 SYDVKM. This CDR3 has 15 residues. The germline V and J ends were trimmed by 3 bases and 0 bases, with 8 bases remaining between them. CDR3 nucleotides: TGTGCCAGCAGTTTCCTTGGGGCAACTAATGAAAAACTGTTTTTT. Translating gives CASSFLGATNEKLFF. The entire variable domain, with the rest obtained from reference TRBV28 and TRBJ1-4, is as follows: DVKVTQSSRYLVKRTGEKVFLECVQDMDHENMFWYRQDPGLGLRLIYFSYDVKMKEKGDIPEGYSVSREKKERFSLILESASTNQTSMYLCASSFLGATNEKLFFGSGTQLSVL.

The V and J genes are TRBV6-1 and TRBJ1-2; D might be TRBD1 (6 bases). CDR3 length: 14 amino acids. V lost 2 bases to trimming and J lost 7 bases, with 14 bases between them. Germline loops: CDR1 MNHNS, CDR2 SASEGT. The CDR3 DNA follows: TGTGCCAGCAGTGAATTGGGCAGGGGACGTGGCTACACCTTC. It specifies CASSELGRGRGYTF.

The chain uses TRBV2 and TRBJ1-6; the D is unclear. V lost 1 base and J 10 bases, leaving 2 bases between the germline ends. This CDR3 contains 11 residues. Germline CDR1 SNHLY, CDR2 FYNNEI. CDR3 loop: CASSEESPLHF. The CDR3 DNA reads TGTGCCAGCAGTGAAGAATCACCCCTCCACTTT.

This chain links TRBV7-2 with TRBJ1-6, with D unresolved. The V end lost 0 bases, the J end lost 10 bases, and 13 bases lay between the germline ends. CDR1 SGHTA and CDR2 FQGNSA come from the germline V gene. The CDR3 is made up of 15 amino acids. The CDR3 DNA sequence: TGTGCCAGCAGCTTAGCATCCGGGGTTGGGTCACCCCTCCACTTT. It specifies CASSLASGVGSPLHF. The full variable domain, its missing parts supplied by reference TRBV7-2 and TRBJ1-6, is GAGVSQSPSNKVTEKGKDVELRCDPISGHTALYWYRQSLGQGLEFLIYFQGNSAPDKSGLPSDRFSAERTGGSVSTLTIQRTQQEDSAVYLCASSLASGVGSPLHFGNGTRLTVT.

The chain employs TRBV30 and TRBJ2-1; TRBD1 might be the D (6 bases). The CDR3 has 13 residues. Germline V CDR1 and CDR2: GTSNPN, SVGIG (reference sequence). The germline V and J ends were trimmed by 5 bases and 5 bases, with 13 bases remaining between them. As DNA, the CDR3 is TGTGCCTGGGCAGGGGAAGGTAACAATGAGCAGTTCTTC. It yields the protein CAWAGEGNNEQFF.

V and J are TRBV28 and TRBJ1-5; 7 bases agree with TRBD1. Germline CDR1 is MDHEN and CDR2 is SYDVKM. The CDR3 has 14 residues. The V gene end was trimmed by 10 bases and the J gene end by 5 bases; junction bases not matched to a gene: 11. CDR3 residues: CAIRQGLKDQPQHF. Here the CDR3 DNA reads TGTGCCATCAGACAGGGCCTTAAGGATCAGCCCCAGCATTTT. Drawing the rest from reference TRBV28 and TRBJ1-5, the complete variable domain is DVKVTQSSRYLVKRTGEKVFLECVQDMDHENMFWYRQDPGLGLRLIYFSYDVKMKEKGDIPEGYSVSREKKERFSLILESASTNQTSMYLCAIRQGLKDQPQHFGDGTRLSIL.

The chain uses TRBV18 and TRBJ2-1; TRBD2 might be the D (5 bases). Trimming shortened V by 3 bases and J by 5 bases, and 11 bases separated the two germline ends. Germline CDR1 and CDR2: KGHSH and LQKENI. The CDR3 is made up of 14 amino acids. As DNA, the CDR3 is TGTGCCAGCTCACCGGACCGGGGAGACAATGAGCAGTTCTTC. It encodes CASSPDRGDNEQFF.

The chain employs TRBV7-9 and TRBJ1-3, with D perhaps TRBD1 (5 bases). The CDR3 totals 15 residues. Trimming stripped 4 bases from V and 2 bases from J, with 12 bases between. The germline CDR1 and CDR2 sequences are SEHNR and FQNEAQ (reference sequence). The CDR3 bases are TGTGCCAGCAGCTCGCCTGGACACCCTGGAAACACCATATATTTT. This sequence encodes CASSSPGHPGNTIYF.

The chain combines TRBV15 with TRBJ2-1; 9 bases line up with TRBD1. J gave up 4 bases and V 9 bases, and 7 bases lay outside the gene matches. The CDR3 runs 14 residues. In germline, CDR1 is LNHNV, CDR2 YYDKDF (reference sequence). CDR3 in amino acids: CATRDRGTYNEQFF. The CDR3 coding sequence is TGTGCCACGAGAGACAGGGGGACATACAATGAGCAGTTCTTC.

The J gene is TRBJ2-1, the V gene TRBV6-5, with TRBD1 matching over 7 bases. CDR1 and CDR2 from the germline V gene are MNHEY and SVGAGI. V dropped 0 bases and J dropped 4; count of bases not matched to a gene: 6. This CDR3 spans 16 amino acids. The CDR3 nucleotides are TGTGCCAGCAGTTACTCGAGGGGGCAGGTTTACAATGAGCAGTTCTTC. Translating it yields CASSYSRGQVYNEQFF.

Only one count was recorded for this clone. The chain is built from TRBV7-3 and TRBJ2-1, with D possibly matching TRBD1 (7 bases). The germline gives CDR1 SGHTA, CDR2 FQGTGA. The CDR3 covers 16 residues. V shed 5 bases and J shed 9 bases, with 23 bases lying between them. CDR3 region: CASSPRGSSPGGEQFF. The CDR3 nucleotides read TGTGCCAGCAGCCCCAGGGGGAGCAGCCCCGGGGGTGAGCAGTTCTTC.

This chain connects TRBV19 to TRBJ1-4; D may be TRBD1 (6 bases). Germline CDR1 is LNHDA and CDR2 is SQIVND (reference sequence). CDR3 length: 14 residues. V lost 6 bases and J 0 bases, leaving 8 bases between the germline ends. DNA for the CDR3: TGTGCCAGTAGGGACAGAGCAACTAATGAAAAACTGTTTTTT. It translates to CASRDRATNEKLFF.

The chain couples TRBV24-1 to TRBJ2-1; D may be TRBD1 (6 bases). Germline-derived CDR1 and CDR2 are KGHDR and SFDVKD. V gave up 1 base and J gave up 4 bases, with 10 bases separating them. This CDR3 has 15 residues. CDR3 sequence reads: CATSDFTGNYNEQFF. CDR3 bases: TGTGCCACCAGTGATTTTACAGGGAATTACAATGAGCAGTTCTTC.

The genes are TRBV24-1 and TRBJ1-2; D remains unclear. Germline V gives CDR1 KGHDR, CDR2 SFDVKD. The length of the CDR3 is 11 residues. Trimming took 2 bases from V and 7 from J, leaving 4 bases between them. In DNA form, the CDR3 reads TGTGCCACCAGTGATTCCCGTGGCTACACCTTC. It encodes CATSDSRGYTF.

This clone was counted once. The gene calls are TRBV12-3 or TRBV12-4 and TRBJ1-2; unclear D gene. This CDR3 contains 13 residues. The ends were cut back, 3 bases at V and 4 bases at J, with 9 bases in the middle. For the CDR3, the DNA is TGTGCCAGCAGTTTCAGGTCGAGCTATGGCTACACCTTC. Translating gives CASSFRSSYGYTF.

The chain uses TRBV6-5 and TRBJ1-6; possibly TRBD1 for D (5 bases). The CDR3 totals 13 residues. Trimming left V 6 bases short and J 7 bases short, with 10 bases between. CDR1 and CDR2 (germline): MNHEY, SVGAGI. The CDR3 loop reads CASRPGGNSPLHF. CDR3 DNA: TGTGCCAGCAGGCCGGGGGGGAATTCACCCCTCCACTTT.

The chain uses TRBV7-9 and TRBJ2-3; the match to TRBD2 covers 9 bases. With 7 bases clipped from V and 1 base from J, the junction kept 9 bases outside the gene matches. The CDR3 covers 16 residues. Germline CDR1 and CDR2: SEHNR and FQNEAQ (reference sequence). The CDR3 loop is CASKLAGGRGTDTQYF. CDR3 sequence (DNA): TGTGCCAGCAAGTTGGCGGGGGGGAGGGGCACAGATACGCAGTATTTT.

Here the CDR3 reads CASSLTRDRAGADTQYF. The CDR3 region has the DNA TGTGCCAGCAGCTTAACCCGGGACAGGGCAGGGGCAGATACGCAGTATTTT. The chain uses TRBV7-3 and TRBJ2-3, with TRBD1 matching 9 bases. Germline assignment: CDR1 SGHTA and CDR2 FQGTGA. V gave up 0 bases and J gave up 4 bases; unmatched junction bases: 8. The CDR3 covers 17 residues.

The genes are TRBV11-1 and TRBJ1-6, with a tentative D call TRBD1 (5 bases). V was trimmed by 3 bases and J by 16 bases, leaving 16 bases between them. Germline loops: CDR1 SGHAT, CDR2 FQDESV (reference sequence). The CDR3 is 13 residues long. As DNA, the CDR3 is TGTGCCAGCAGCTTCGGCCGTGGGACCGGACTCCACTTT. Translated, it gives CASSFGRGTGLHF.

The J gene is TRBJ1-1, the V gene TRBV21-1. TRBV21-1 is tagged as a pseudogene. This CDR3 is 15 amino acids long. Written as DNA, the CDR3 is TGTGCCAGCAAACAGACAGGGAGGGGTAACACTGAAGCTTTCTTT. It specifies CASKQTGRGNTEAFF.